This entry lists 25 T cell receptor beta chains sequenced from one sample in a study of cytotoxic CD8 clonotypes in ibrutinib-treated CLL. The method was immunoSEQ multiplex PCR; TCRdb's version includes in-frame clones alone and lacks a portion of them. The sample yields 150,000 or so clones, over 75% seen once. The material was PBMCs, obtained at disease progression, from a patient treated with ibrutinib. All receptors derive from a human donor with chronic lymphocytic leukemia.

The chain couples TRBV29-1 to TRBJ2-6, with a tentative D call TRBD1 (6 bases). Germline lookup yields CDR1 SQVTM and CDR2 ANQGSEA. The CDR3 is made up of 17 amino acids. V dropped 4 bases and J dropped 1 base, with 17 bases sitting between them. For the CDR3, the DNA is TGCAGCGTTGGGTCGGTCGGCAGGGGTTCTGGGGCCAACGTCCTGACTTTC. Its protein product is CSVGSVGRGSGANVLTF.

The chain carries TRBV9 and TRBJ2-1; possible D gene TRBD2, 5 bases. CDR1 is SGDLS and CDR2 is YYNGEE in the germline V gene. The CDR3 consists of 12 residues. Trimming pared 4 bases from V and 13 bases from J, leaving 15 bases between. Written as DNA, the CDR3 is TGTGCCAGCAGCATGGCGGGCGGCCAACAGTTCTTC. Its protein is CASSMAGGQQFF.

The CDR3 DNA sequence: TGCAGCGTTGAAGAGGGGTGGGGTGAAAAACTGTTTTTT. Protein sequence: CSVEEGWGEKLFF. This chain connects TRBV29-1 to TRBJ1-4, with D unresolved. Trimming took off 0 bases at V and 7 bases at J, with 9 bases between the two ends. The CDR3 runs to 13 residues. Germline V gives CDR1 SQVTM, CDR2 ANQGSEA.

V is TRBV5-1 and J is TRBJ2-2; 9 bases are a match to TRBD2. Germline V gives CDR1 SGHRS, CDR2 YFSETQ. V gave up 2 bases and J gave up 4 bases; unmatched junction bases: 6. The length of the CDR3 is 16 residues. CDR3 nucleotide sequence: TGCGCCAGCAGCTTAGTAGCGGGAGCTAGCACCGGGGAGCTGTTTTTT. Its translation is CASSLVAGASTGELFF.

The chain uses TRBV29-1 and TRBJ1-4, with 8 bases aligning to TRBD1. J gave up 8 bases and V 6 bases, and 8 bases lay outside the gene matches. Germline V gives CDR1 SQVTM, CDR2 ANQGSEA. This CDR3 spans 13 amino acids. The DNA for the CDR3 is TGCAGCGTCTCGGACAGGGCAAGGGAAAAACTGTTTTTT. Encoded protein: CSVSDRAREKLFF.

V is TRBV30 and J is TRBJ2-6, with D unresolved. Trimming left V 4 bases short and J 5 bases short, with 12 bases between. This CDR3 spans 14 amino acids. Germline assignment: CDR1 GTSNPN and CDR2 SVGIG (reference sequence). DNA for the CDR3: TGTGCCTGGATCACTCCCCGGCGGGCCAACGTCCTGACTTTC. Protein: CAWITPRRANVLTF.

J is TRBJ2-7 and V is TRBV4-1, with a possible D match to TRBD2 (6 bases). The length of the CDR3 is 16 residues. Germline assignment: CDR1 MGHRA and CDR2 YSYEKL. Trimming removed 0 bases at V and 0 bases at J, with 12 bases between. CDR3 loop: CASSQDLASVSYEQYF. DNA of the CDR3: TGCGCCAGCAGCCAAGATCTTGCTAGCGTCTCCTACGAGCAGTACTTC.

The V call is TRBV7-6, the J call TRBJ2-1; D is ambiguous. Germline assignment: CDR1 SGHVS and CDR2 FNYEAQ. The CDR3 sequence is 15 residues long. The ends were cut back, 1 base at V and 0 bases at J, with 7 bases in the middle. CDR3 loop: CASSLVRNSYNEQFF. In DNA form, the CDR3 reads TGTGCCAGCAGCTTAGTGCGGAACTCCTACAATGAGCAGTTCTTC.

This CDR3 is CASSRTALLSYEQYF. The CDR3 DNA reads as TGTGCCAGCAGCCGGACAGCCCTATTGTCCTACGAGCAGTACTTC. The chain is built from TRBV28 and TRBJ2-7, with TRBD1 as a possible D gene (6 bases). Deletions cut 6 bases from V and 1 base from J, with 16 bases between. In germline, CDR1 is MDHEN, CDR2 SYDVKM. The CDR3 contains 15 residues.

The chain is built from TRBV5-1 and TRBJ2-7; unclear D gene. Trimming cost V 4 bases and J 3 bases, with 14 bases left between them. CDR1 is SGHRS and CDR2 is YFSETQ in the germline V gene. This CDR3 is built from 14 residues. The CDR3 bases are TGCGCCAGCAGCGACTCCGTAGGGCTCTACGAGCAGTACTTC. The encoded protein is CASSDSVGLYEQYF.

This chain uses TRBV10-3 with TRBJ2-1, with a weak D call TRBD2 (5 bases). The V end lost 4 bases, the J end lost 2 bases, and 15 bases lay between the germline ends. Germline V CDR1 and CDR2: ENHRY, SYGVKD. The CDR3 covers 16 residues. CDR3 DNA: TGTGCCATCAGTGTAACGGGATCCACGCCCTACAATGAGCAGTTCTTC. Residues: CAISVTGSTPYNEQFF.

The gene calls are TRBV4-2 and TRBJ2-2; no reliable D call. Germline-derived CDR1 and CDR2 are LGHNA and YNFKEQ. V lost 1 base to trimming and J lost 0 bases, with 12 bases between them. The CDR3 runs to 17 residues. The CDR3 DNA reads as TGTGCCAGCAGCCAAGGGGCTCTAAACGCGAACACCGGGGAGCTGTTTTTT. This encodes CASSQGALNANTGELFF.

In DNA form, the CDR3 reads TGTGCCAGCAGTGATACAGGGGGCAAGACAGATACGCAGTATTTT. This encodes CASSDTGGKTDTQYF. V gene TRBV28 combines with J gene TRBJ2-3; 9 nucleotides match TRBD1. The ends lost 5 bases at V and 3 bases at J; junction bases unmatched: 6. This CDR3 has 15 residues. Per germline, CDR1 MDHEN and CDR2 SYDVKM.

The chain combines TRBV7-2 with TRBJ1-3, with 8 bases that match TRBD1. This CDR3 comprises 15 residues. V gave up 3 bases and J gave up 2 bases; unmatched junction bases: 3. The germline V gene has CDR1 SGHTA and CDR2 FQGNSA. CDR3 sequence (DNA): TGTGCCAGCAGCTTGGGACAGGCTCCTGGAAACACCATATATTTT. This codes for CASSLGQAPGNTIYF.

The V and J genes are TRBV5-1 and TRBJ2-7; D tentatively reads TRBD1 or TRBD2 (5 bases each). Germline V gene lookup returns CDR1 SGHRS and CDR2 YFSETQ. Trimming shortened V by 4 bases and J by 7 bases, and 15 bases separated the two germline ends. The CDR3 is 13 residues long. CDR3 bases: TGCGCCAGCAGCCGGGACCCTGGGGAAGAGCAGTACTTC. Residues: CASSRDPGEEQYF.

The V and J genes are TRBV6-6 and TRBJ1-2; D not certain. The CDR3 extends over 13 amino acids. Germline V gene data show CDR1 as MNHNY and CDR2 as SVGAGI (reference sequence). The V gene lost 6 bases and the J gene lost 5 bases, with 13 bases spanning the gap. CDR3 in amino acids: CASRIVDRYGYTF. CDR3 DNA: TGTGCCAGCAGGATAGTGGATAGGTATGGCTACACCTTC.

This rearrangement joins TRBV5-1 to TRBJ2-7, with 7 bases aligning to TRBD1. The V segment lost 0 bases and the J segment 3 bases; nucleotides outside the gene matches: 6. The length of the CDR3 is 15 residues. Germline values: CDR1 SGHRS, CDR2 YFSETQ. The CDR3 sequence is CASSLVPDRDYEQYF. CDR3 DNA sequence: TGCGCCAGCAGCTTGGTACCCGACAGGGACTACGAGCAGTACTTC.

The rearrangement links TRBV11-3 to TRBJ2-5, with no clear D. With 4 bases removed from V and 5 bases from J, the gap between germline ends came to 14 bases. From germline, CDR1 is SGHNT and CDR2 YENEEA. The CDR3 has 14 residues. The CDR3 DNA reads TGTGCCAGCAGCTCCCTTCTAGACCCGGAGACCCAGTACTTC. Encoded protein: CASSSLLDPETQYF. The variable domain in full, completed from reference TRBV11-3 and TRBJ2-5, reads EAGVVQSPRYKIIEKKQPVAFWCNPISGHNTLYWYLQNLGQGPELLIRYENEEAVDDSQLPKDRFSAERLKGVDSTLKIQPAELGDSAVYLCASSSLLDPETQYFGPGTRLLVL.

The CDR3 loop is CASSLDLGGRETQYF. The CDR3 nucleotides read TGTGCCAGCAGCTTAGATCTCGGGGGCCGAGAGACCCAGTACTTC. The gene calls are TRBV11-3 and TRBJ2-5; D possibly uses TRBD1 or TRBD2 (6 bases each). This CDR3 has 15 residues. Germline loops: CDR1 SGHNT, CDR2 YENEEA. V shed 0 bases and J shed 4 bases, with 12 bases lying between them.

The rearrangement links TRBV4-1 to TRBJ2-7; 9 bases agree with TRBD2. Germline values: CDR1 MGHRA, CDR2 YSYEKL. V lost 4 bases, J lost 3 bases, and 4 bases stayed unmatched. The length of the CDR3 is 14 residues. CDR3 nucleotides: TGCGCCAGCAGCCTTACAGCGGGGGGCTACGAGCAGTACTTC. It is translated as CASSLTAGGYEQYF.

This clone has just one count. This sequence joins TRBV4-2 and TRBJ2-5; D is uncertain. The CDR3 has 14 amino acids. Trimming left V 1 base short and J 0 bases short, with 6 bases between. Germline-derived CDR1 and CDR2 are LGHNA and YNFKEQ. The CDR3 DNA follows: TGTGCCAGCAGCCAAGCGTGGCACCAAGAGACCCAGTACTTC. Translation gives CASSQAWHQETQYF.

The chain joins TRBV19 to TRBJ1-2; D possibly corresponds to TRBD1 (5 bases). Trimming shortened V by 7 bases and J by 5 bases, and 20 bases separated the two germline ends. Germline CDR1 LNHDA, CDR2 SQIVND (reference sequence). The CDR3 consists of 15 residues. In DNA, the CDR3 is TGTGCCAGTACCCTCACCCTCCAGGGCCCGTATGGCTACACCTTC. This sequence encodes CASTLTLQGPYGYTF. The whole variable domain, filled in from reference TRBV19 and TRBJ1-2, reads DGGITQSPKYLFRKEGQNVTLSCEQNLNHDAMYWYRQDPGQGLRLIYYSQIVNDFQKGDIAEGYSVSREKKESFPLTVTSAQKNPTAFYLCASTLTLQGPYGYTFGSGTRLTVV.

The genes are TRBV6-5 and TRBJ2-5; 10 nucleotides match TRBD2. This CDR3 has 16 amino acids. Germline CDR1 is MNHEY and CDR2 is SVGAGI. Trimming removed 4 bases from V and 2 bases from J; junction bases left unmatched: 7. CDR3 coding DNA: TGTGCCAGCAGTTTTTACAGGACTAGCGGACAAGAGACCCAGTACTTC. Translating gives CASSFYRTSGQETQYF.

V is TRBV6-4 and J is TRBJ2-1, with 8 bases identical to TRBD2. The trim removed 0 bases at V and 4 bases at J, leaving 5 bases unmatched. The CDR3 runs to 16 residues. Germline V lookup: CDR1 MRHNA, CDR2 SNTAGT. The DNA for the CDR3 is TGTGCCAGCAGTGACTCTTTGACTAGCGTTTACAATGAGCAGTTCTTC. Its translation is CASSDSLTSVYNEQFF.

J is TRBJ1-1 and V is TRBV5-1; 7 bases fit TRBD1. In germline, CDR1 is SGHRS, CDR2 YFSETQ. With V trimmed by 4 bases and J by 7 bases, 7 bases remained unmatched. The CDR3 has 13 residues. The CDR3 nucleotides read TGCGCCAGCAGCCAATGGACAGGTAATGAAGCTTTCTTT. As protein: CASSQWTGNEAFF.